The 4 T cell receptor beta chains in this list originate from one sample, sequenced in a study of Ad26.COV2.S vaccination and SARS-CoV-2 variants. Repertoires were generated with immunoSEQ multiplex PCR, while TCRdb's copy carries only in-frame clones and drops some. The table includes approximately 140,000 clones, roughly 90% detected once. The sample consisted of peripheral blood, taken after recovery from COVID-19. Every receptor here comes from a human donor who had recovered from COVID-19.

The CDR3: CASSMGGGRTGELFF. In DNA form, the CDR3 reads TGTGCCAGCAGCATGGGAGGGGGGCGCACCGGGGAGCTGTTTTTT. The chain recombines TRBV5-4 with TRBJ2-2, with a tentative D call TRBD2 (7 bases). V shed 4 bases and J shed 4 bases, with 14 bases lying between them. Germline assignment: CDR1 SGHNT and CDR2 YYREEE (reference sequence). This CDR3 contains 15 residues.

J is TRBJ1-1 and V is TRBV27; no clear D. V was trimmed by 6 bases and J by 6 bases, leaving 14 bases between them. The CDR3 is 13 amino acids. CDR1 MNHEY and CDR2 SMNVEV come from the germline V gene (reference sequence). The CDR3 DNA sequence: TGTGCCAGCAGAGATATGGACTTCGCTGAAGCTTTCTTT. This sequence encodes CASRDMDFAEAFF.

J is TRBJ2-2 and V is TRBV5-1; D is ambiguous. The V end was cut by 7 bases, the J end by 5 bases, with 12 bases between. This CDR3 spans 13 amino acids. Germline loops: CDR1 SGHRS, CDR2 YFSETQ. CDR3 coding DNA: TGCGCCAGCGGTAAAGGGCAAACCGGGGAGCTGTTTTTT. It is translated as CASGKGQTGELFF.

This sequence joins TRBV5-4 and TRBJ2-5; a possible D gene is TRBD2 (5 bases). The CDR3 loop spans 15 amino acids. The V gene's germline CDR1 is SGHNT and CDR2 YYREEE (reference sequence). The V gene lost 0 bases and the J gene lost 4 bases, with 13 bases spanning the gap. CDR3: CASSLVRGEGETQYF. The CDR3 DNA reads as TGTGCCAGCAGCTTGGTTCGGGGAGAGGGAGAGACCCAGTACTTC.